This T cell receptor (beta chain) was captured by sequencing in a study of T cell repertoires in cytomegalovirus infection. Study in general: Selected CMV epitopes included recently identified HLA-C-restricted ones as well as well-studied HLA-B-restricted ones. Indicated by public TCR beta signatures were CMV infection and matching HLA type. Study outcomes and limitations: Predominance within the ex vivo response was attributable to HLA-C-restricted CMV-specific TCR beta clonotypes.

Remarks on this clonotype: The antigen remains unidentified.

TCRdb re-called the reads with MiXCR, one entry per CDR3 protein. Here the sample spans about 830,000 distinct CDR3 sequences, about 31% being singletons. Germline V gene data show CDR1 as DFQATT and CDR2 as SNEGSKA (reference sequence). There are 17 residues in the CDR3. The trim removed 3 bases at V and 0 bases at J, leaving 11 bases unmatched. V and J are TRBV20-1 and TRBJ2-5; TRBD2 matches 9 bases. The sample was cultured CD8+ T cells from PBMCs, taken from culture after CMV antigen stimulation. This receptor was obtained from a human donor in good health (CMV status not recorded). Some clones in this sample may be carry-over from other donors' samples. CDR3 nucleotide sequence: TGCAGTGCTAGTGTTTACGTACTAGCGGGTTACCAAGAGACCCAGTACTTC. Its translation: CSASVYVLAGYQETQYF.